A single sample is the source of the 27 T cell receptor beta chains below, sequenced in a study of blood T cells in healthy people across ages (dated by TCRdb to about 2015). Library generation was performed with 5' RACE. Sequencing relied on an Illumina HiSeq 2500. The second PCR ran for roughly 6 to 11 cycles and used a J-beta primer mix along with a sample-barcoded 5' primer. Using fastp trimming at Q25 and MiXCR clonotype assembly, TCRdb reanalyzed the public sequencing data and kept in-frame beta chains. Identical CDR3 proteins give one entry, which carries the most common genes and DNA. This sample lists 870,000 or so distinct CDR3 sequences; more than 25% were detected once. 17% of the sample is taken by the ten largest. The sample taken for sequencing was blood. These receptors originate from a woman aged 80 or over in good health.

This clonotype has only a few counts. The J gene is TRBJ2-3, the V gene TRBV3-1; TRBD2 matches at 16 bases. The CDR3 loop spans 22 amino acids. CDR1 is LGHDT and CDR2 is YNNKEL in the germline V gene (reference sequence). Trimming removed 2 bases from V and 3 bases from J; junction bases left unmatched: 17. The CDR3: CASSQSPLVPGLAGGPTDTQYF. In DNA, the CDR3 is TGTGCCAGCAGCCAATCCCCCCTAGTCCCGGGACTAGCGGGGGGGCCGACAGATACGCAGTATTTT.

The chain carries TRBV20-1 and TRBJ1-6; D might be TRBD1 (5 bases). The CDR3 sequence is 17 residues long. The germline gives CDR1 DFQATT, CDR2 SNEGSKA (reference sequence). Trimming stripped 0 bases from V and 4 bases from J, with 16 bases between. The CDR3 DNA reads as TGCAGTGCTAGAGATCCCAGGCGGGGGAGTTATAATTCACCCCTCCACTTT. This sequence encodes CSARDPRRGSYNSPLHF.

At least ten counts were recorded for this clonotype. The chain has TRBV5-6 and TRBJ2-1; weak D call: TRBD1 (5 bases). V shed 0 bases and J shed 2 bases, with 12 bases lying between them. Germline-derived CDR1 and CDR2 are SGHDT and YYEEEE. The CDR3 runs to 16 residues. DNA for the CDR3: TGTGCCAGCAGCTTGGCAGGGTTAAAACCCTACAATGAGCAGTTCTTC. Translation gives CASSLAGLKPYNEQFF.

In this sample, this clonotype turned up many times. The chain links TRBV11-2 to TRBJ2-1; 9 positions agree with TRBD2. The CDR3 is 15 amino acids. CDR1 is SGHAT and CDR2 is FQNNGV in the germline V gene. V lost 0 bases to trimming and J lost 7 bases; unmatched junction nucleotides: 4. CDR3 sequence reads: CASSLDRTSENEQFF. The CDR3, as DNA: TGTGCCAGCAGCTTAGATAGGACTAGCGAGAATGAGCAGTTCTTC.

This clonotype was recorded at least ten times. V gene TRBV18 combines with J gene TRBJ2-1; TRBD1 matches at 9 bases. The J segment lost 8 bases and the V segment lost 6 bases, leaving 11 bases of the junction unmatched. Germline V gene data show CDR1 as KGHSH and CDR2 as LQKENI. CDR3 length equals 15 residues. The CDR3 bases are TGTGCCAGCTCCCCCACGGGACAGGGACCCCATGAGCAGTTCTTC. Translation: CASSPTGQGPHEQFF.

Ten or more counts support this clonotype. The rearrangement links TRBV20-1 to TRBJ2-7; 7 bases map to TRBD2. The CDR3 is 15 residues long. Germline V gene data show CDR1 as DFQATT and CDR2 as SNEGSKA (reference sequence). J gave up 0 bases and V 1 base, and 6 bases lay outside the gene matches. CDR3 sequence reads: CSARVGAGVSYEQYF. The CDR3 DNA reads as TGCAGTGCTAGAGTGGGCGCGGGGGTCTCCTACGAGCAGTACTTC.

This clonotype occurred many times. The chain joins TRBV20-1 to TRBJ2-7; D unclear. With 1 base removed from V and 6 bases from J, the gap between germline ends came to 10 bases. This CDR3 is built from 12 residues. Germline loops: CDR1 DFQATT, CDR2 SNEGSKA (reference sequence). CDR3 nucleotides: TGCAGTGCTAGAGGTGACGTTTCCGAGCAGTACTTC. This codes for CSARGDVSEQYF.

In regard to this clonotype: The limits of the CDR3 on the DNA are not certain, so only TCRdb's listed CDR3 is given. The genes are TRBV15 and TRBJ2-7; TRBD1 is the table's D call and was not checked against the DNA. CDR1 is LNHNV and CDR2 is YYDKDF in the germline V gene (reference sequence). The CDR3 length equals 16 residues, ends included. CDR3: CAASGGVGAGSYERYF.

This clonotype was seen many times. The rearrangement links TRBV6-6 to TRBJ2-1; D gene ambiguous. The V and J ends lost 2 bases and 1 base respectively, with 9 bases between them. The length of the CDR3 is 15 residues. CDR1 MNHNY and CDR2 SVGAGI come from the germline V gene (reference sequence). DNA for the CDR3: TGTGCCAGCAGTTACGGGGTTCCTTCCTACAATGAGCAGTTCTTC. Amino acid sequence: CASSYGVPSYNEQFF.

The CDR3 loop reads CASSPWGTGRQPQHF. CDR3 sequence (DNA): TGTGCCAGCTCACCGTGGGGGACAGGGCGTCAGCCCCAGCATTTT. The J gene is TRBJ1-5, the V gene TRBV18; 9 bases line up with TRBD1. Germline V gives CDR1 KGHSH, CDR2 LQKENI. V dropped 3 bases and J dropped 6; count of bases not matched to a gene: 6. The CDR3 is 15 amino acids.

The chain links TRBV20-1 to TRBJ1-4; D is possibly TRBD1 (6 bases). Germline V gives CDR1 DFQATT, CDR2 SNEGSKA (reference sequence). V gave up 6 bases and J gave up 7 bases, with 18 bases separating them. The CDR3 has 14 amino acids. Written as DNA, the CDR3 is TGCAGTGCCAGTTACACAGGGAAACGTGAAAAACTGTTTTTT. Translation gives CSASYTGKREKLFF.

This clonotype was counted many times. An end of the junction differs from the germline gene, which may be a read error. The J gene is TRBJ2-5, the V gene TRBV12-3 or TRBV12-4; D assignment may be TRBD1 or TRBD2 (6 bases each). The CDR3 runs to 12 residues. The CDR3 DNA is TGCCCCTGGGGGCGGGAACAAGAGACCCAGTACTTC. Amino acids: CPWGREQETQYF.

The chain joins TRBV7-9 to TRBJ2-1; 8 bases are shared with TRBD2. The CDR3 runs to 15 residues. V trimming: 2 bases; J trimming: 7 bases; junction bases outside the gene matches: 7. Germline assignment: CDR1 SEHNR and CDR2 FQNEAQ (reference sequence). The CDR3 nucleotides read TGTGCCAGCAGCTTAACGTTACAGCGGGGGAATGAGCAGTTCTTC. Translation: CASSLTLQRGNEQFF.

The chain carries TRBV7-9 and TRBJ2-7; D is perhaps TRBD1 (6 bases). The CDR3 covers 13 residues. The V end was cut by 8 bases, the J end by 2 bases, with 13 bases between. Germline assignment: CDR1 SEHNR and CDR2 FQNEAQ (reference sequence). The CDR3 DNA follows: TGTGCCAGCGGCCTACAGGGAACCTACGAGCAGTACTTC. This encodes CASGLQGTYEQYF.

This clonotype occurred many times. This rearrangement joins TRBV21-1 to TRBJ2-5; whether TRBD1, the table's D call, matches the DNA was not checked. TRBV21-1 is labeled a pseudogene. This CDR3 is 15 amino acids long. The CDR3 DNA reads as TGTGCCAGCACTGAGAGGGGCGTGACACAAGAGACCCAGTACTTC. Translating gives CASTERGVTQETQYF.

There are many counts of this clonotype. The rearrangement links TRBV5-8 to TRBJ2-1; no clear D gene. Trimming cost V 4 bases and J 0 bases, with 14 bases left between them. This CDR3 has 16 amino acids. Germline V lookup: CDR1 SGHTS, CDR2 YDEGEE. Here the CDR3 reads CASSHALLSSYNEQFF. DNA for the CDR3: TGTGCCAGCAGCCACGCTCTACTTAGCTCCTACAATGAGCAGTTCTTC.

This clonotype showed up just a few times. V is TRBV14 and J is TRBJ1-2; a weak D match, TRBD1 (6 bases). CDR1 SGHDN and CDR2 FVKESK come from the germline V gene. This CDR3 is built from 14 residues. Trimming pared 8 bases from V and 7 bases from J, leaving 20 bases between. The CDR3 nucleotides read TGTGCCAGCGCGCTCCTGGGCCAGGGGTCTGGCTACACCTTC. This codes for CASALLGQGSGYTF.

Many counts were recorded for this clonotype. The rearrangement links TRBV3-1 to TRBJ2-7; 8 nucleotides match TRBD2. CDR1 is LGHDT, CDR2 YNNKEL, per germline (reference sequence). This CDR3 is 15 amino acids long. Unmatched junction bases numbered 4, after V lost 1 base and J lost 2 bases. The DNA for the CDR3 is TGTGCCAGCAGCCAAGTCGCGGGGGGCCCCTACGAGCAGTACTTC. This sequence encodes CASSQVAGGPYEQYF.

The J gene is TRBJ1-4, the V gene TRBV6-6; possibly TRBD1 for D (6 bases). The V gene's germline CDR1 is MNHNY and CDR2 SVGAGI (reference sequence). CDR3 length equals 16 residues. Trimming took off 5 bases at V and 5 bases at J, with 18 bases between the two ends. This CDR3 reads CASSVGPRQANEKLFF. In DNA, the CDR3 is TGTGCCAGCAGTGTGGGTCCGAGACAGGCGAATGAAAAACTGTTTTTT.

This clonotype has more than one count but fewer than ten. A much more abundant neighbour one base away suggests this may be a read error. The chain combines TRBV12-3 or TRBV12-4 with TRBJ2-3, with D tentatively TRBD1 or TRBD2 (7 bases each). The CDR3 has 16 residues. V gave up 6 bases and J gave up 3 bases, with 19 bases separating them. CDR3 nucleotide sequence: TGTGCCAGCAGCCTTCATGGCAGGGGGGGAACAGATACGCAGTATTTT. As protein: CASSLHGRGGTDTQYF.

This clonotype was counted between two and nine times. The chain has TRBV20-1 and TRBJ1-5; D call uncertain. V was pared by 0 bases and J by 0 bases, with 3 bases between. This CDR3 spans 13 amino acids. Germline V gene sequence: CDR1 DFQATT, CDR2 SNEGSKA (reference sequence). The CDR3 is CSARETSNQPQHF. The CDR3 DNA reads TGCAGTGCTAGAGAAACTAGCAATCAGCCCCAGCATTTT.

A remark on this clonotype: This may arise from a read error, as a much more abundant clone is one base away. This chain connects TRBV29-1 to TRBJ2-5, with D possibly being TRBD2 (6 bases). The V gene's germline CDR1 is SQVTM and CDR2 ANQGSEA. The CDR3 has 15 residues. The CDR3 loop reads CSAPRRGSTQEAQYF. The CDR3 DNA sequence: TGCAGCGCGCCTCGGAGGGGTAGCACCCAAGAGGCCCAGTACTTC. Full variable domain (rest looked up from reference TRBV29-1 and TRBJ2-5): SAVISQKPSRDICQRGTSLTIQCQVDSQVTMMFWYRQQPGQSLTLIATANQGSEATYESGFVIDKFPISRPNLTFSTLTVSNMSPEDSSIYLCSAPRRGSTQEAQYFGPGTRLLVL.

Remarks on this clonotype: A much larger clonotype is one base distant, so this may be a read error. This chain connects TRBV20-1 to TRBJ2-4; D call uncertain. The J call may be in error: the DNA end matches TRBJ2-7 better. Germline V CDR1 and CDR2: DFQATT, SNEGSKA (reference sequence). This CDR3 has 14 amino acids. CDR3 sequence (DNA): TGCAGTGCTCCGAACATCCAGCACACCTACGAGCAGTACTTC. Protein sequence: CSAPNIQHTYEQYF.

This clonotype was detected only a few times. The chain uses TRBV5-5 and TRBJ2-1; 7 bases line up with TRBD2. Germline CDR1 SGHKS, CDR2 YYEKEE (reference sequence). V lost 4 bases and J lost 0; bases outside the gene matches: 4. CDR3 length: 15 residues. The CDR3 here is CASSQAGNSYNEQFF. The CDR3 DNA is TGTGCCAGCAGCCAAGCGGGGAACTCCTACAATGAGCAGTTCTTC.

This clonotype was picked up many times. The rearrangement joins TRBV20-1 to TRBJ2-1; D gene uncertain. There are 13 residues in the CDR3. In germline, CDR1 is DFQATT, CDR2 SNEGSKA (reference sequence). V was pared by 3 bases and J by 6 bases, with 12 bases between. CDR3 in DNA: TGCAGTGCTAGTTCCCCCCAGAGCAATGAGCAGTTCTTC. The encoded protein is CSASSPQSNEQFF.

This clonotype was observed many times. The chain is built from TRBV27 and TRBJ2-1; weak D call: TRBD2 (6 bases). The germline V and J ends were trimmed by 3 bases and 6 bases, with 12 bases remaining between them. The CDR3 sequence is 14 residues long. CDR1 MNHEY and CDR2 SMNVEV come from the germline V gene (reference sequence). Written as DNA, the CDR3 is TGTGCCAGCAGTTTTAGCGGCCCTGTCAATGAGCAGTTCTTC. Its protein product is CASSFSGPVNEQFF.

This clonotype appeared many times. This chain connects TRBV3-1 to TRBJ2-1; TRBD2 matches 8 bases. The CDR3 has 12 amino acids. J was trimmed by 10 bases and V by 5 bases; bases with no gene match: 4. CDR1 and CDR2 from the germline V gene are LGHDT and YNNKEL (reference sequence). The CDR3: CASSTGGDEQFF. CDR3 in DNA: TGTGCCAGCAGCACCGGGGGGGACGAGCAGTTCTTC.